This is a list of T cell receptor beta chains from one sample in a study of T cell repertoires in cytomegalovirus infection. TCRdb recomputed calls from the reads with MiXCR, one row per CDR3 protein. The sample includes around 630,000 distinct CDR3 sequences, 20% to 30% of them seen just once. The specimen was CD8+ T cells from PBMCs. Source of these receptors: a human donor in good health (CMV status not recorded). Some clones in this sample may be carry-over from other donors' samples. Each CDR3 is given with its conserved first and last residue. Clone size appears in some rows only: once, few, many, or a class for an expanded clone.

v_gene	abundance	j_gene	CDR3aa
TRBV6-1	few	TRBJ1-1	CASSVTGGGLNTEAFF
TRBV7-9	-	TRBJ1-4	CVSGGHNEKLFF
TRBV12-3/TRBV12-4	-	TRBJ2-4	CASSSSGGRKNIQYF
TRBV6-1	many	TRBJ2-2	CASSAGELFF
TRBV28	-	TRBJ2-2	CASRTRTGTNTGELFF
TRBV2	few	TRBJ2-1	CATLKSSGGRDEQFF
TRBV2	-	TRBJ2-7	CASSAWGGNYEQYF
TRBV29-1	few	TRBJ2-3	CSVHVALVTDTQYF
TRBV7-6	-	TRBJ2-3	CASSLGGEKGIDTQYF
TRBV19	many	TRBJ1-1	CASSYSSGGHEAFF
TRBV28	many	TRBJ1-5	CASSLPGYSNQPQHF
TRBV2	-	TRBJ1-1	CASKGEYTEAFF
TRBV14	-	TRBJ1-2	CASSQGGAYGYTF
TRBV4-1	many	TRBJ2-1	CASSQTDNEQFF
TRBV12-3/TRBV12-4	many	TRBJ2-2	CASSLAILTGELFF
TRBV29-1	-	TRBJ1-1	CSVARRHTEAFF
TRBV7-6	many	TRBJ2-1	CASSLRGEGNEQFF